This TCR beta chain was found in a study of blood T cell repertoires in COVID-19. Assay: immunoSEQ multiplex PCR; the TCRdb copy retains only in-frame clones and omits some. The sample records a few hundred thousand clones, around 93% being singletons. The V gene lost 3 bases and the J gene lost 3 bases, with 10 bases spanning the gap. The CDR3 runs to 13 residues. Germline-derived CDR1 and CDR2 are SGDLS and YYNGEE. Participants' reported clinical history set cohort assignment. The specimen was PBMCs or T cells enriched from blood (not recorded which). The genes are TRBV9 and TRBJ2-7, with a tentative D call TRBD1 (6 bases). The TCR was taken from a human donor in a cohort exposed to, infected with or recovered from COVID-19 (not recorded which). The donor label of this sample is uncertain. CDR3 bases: TGTGCCAGCAGCGGGACAGACTACTACGAGCAGTACTTC. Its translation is CASSGTDYYEQYF.